What follows is one T cell receptor beta chain and its context. This CDR3 spans 17 amino acids. V shed 2 bases, J shed 5 bases, and the junction held 12 bases outside the gene matches. Germline lookup yields CDR1 SNHLY and CDR2 FYNNEI. These data originate in a study of blood T cell repertoires in COVID-19. The protocol was immunoSEQ multiplex PCR, while the TCRdb copy is restricted to in-frame clones and leaves out a portion. Seen here are about 90,000 clones, about 89% observed once, and the top ten hold more than 3%. This rearrangement joins TRBV2 to TRBJ2-5; 9 nucleotides match TRBD2. The source material was peripheral blood. The sequence was collected from a woman in her 70s with acute or convalescent COVID-19. The CDR3 sequence: CASSEMVAGALGETQYF. CDR3 bases: TGTGCCAGCAGTGAAATGGTAGCGGGGGCCTTGGGGGAGACCCAGTACTTC.